This TCR beta chain was recovered during a study of shared clonotypes between healthy human individuals. Study-level points and caveats: Roughly 5% of naive CD4 clonotypes were common to a few donors.

This CDR3 has 16 amino acids. Germline loops: CDR1 LNHDA, CDR2 SQIVND (reference sequence). V gave up 6 bases and J gave up 3 bases, with 18 bases separating them. The naive CD8 subset, CD45RO-negative cells positively selected for CCR7, excluded terminally differentiated effector memory CD45RA+ cells. The study enrolled healthy HIV-negative adults without recent acute infections or vaccinations as donors. On sorted subsets, replicate PCRs used 200 to 250 ng DNA, or approximately 33,000 T cell genomes. Profiled with immunoSEQ multiplex PCR; TCRdb holds only in-frame clones, not every one. Of roughly 810,000 clones listed, 90% to 97% are singletons. To note about this clone: What it recognizes is unknown.

Sequencing was carried out using naive CD8+ T cells sorted from blood. The TCR was taken from a man younger than 45 in good health. This chain links TRBV19 with TRBJ1-5; no firm D call. CDR3 amino acids: CASSHQTATYNQPQHF. For the CDR3, the DNA is TGTGCCAGTAGCCACCAGACGGCGACCTACAATCAGCCCCAGCATTTT.